What follows are 22 T cell receptor beta chains derived from one specimen sequenced in a study of T cells in Graves' hyperthyroidism and ophthalmopathy. Amplified TCR beta CDR3 regions came from RNA transcripts. The TCR CDR3 first-round RT-PCR relied on the HTBI primer set. TCRdb fed the multiplex PCR reads into MiXCR, producing one record per CDR3 protein. The data contain roughly 400,000 distinct CDR3 sequences, about 14% of them singletons. Sequencing used blood. The receptor set was obtained from a man aged 50 to 60 with Graves' ophthalmopathy.

Worth noting for this clonotype: A much bigger clone sits one base away, suggesting this may be a read error. V gene TRBV2 combines with J gene TRBJ2-1; D is undetermined. This CDR3 has 12 residues. The V gene lost 7 bases and the J gene lost 10 bases, with 14 bases spanning the gap. CDR1 and CDR2 (germline): SNHLY, FYNNEI. The CDR3 coding sequence is TGTGCCAGCACGCCCTTTGGGAAAGAGCAGTTCTTC. Protein product: CASTPFGKEQFF.

This clonotype was seen a single time. A much bigger clone sits one base away, suggesting this may be a read error. A read error is likely, as this CDR3 ends without the conserved phenylalanine or tryptophan. The chain joins TRBV24-1 to TRBJ2-1; D is unclear. The CDR3 consists of 11 residues. Germline V gene lookup returns CDR1 KGHDR and CDR2 SFDVKD. Trimming cost V 5 bases and J 4 bases, with 2 bases left between them. The CDR3 reads CATSGYNEQFS. The CDR3, as DNA: TGTGCCACCAGTGGGTACAATGAGCAGTTCTCC.

This clonotype was recorded at least ten times. The chain is built from TRBV2 and TRBJ1-6; unclear D gene. This CDR3 is built from 15 residues. CDR1 SNHLY and CDR2 FYNNEI come from the germline V gene. V was shortened by 2 bases and J by 7 bases, with 12 bases between the two germline ends. CDR3 nucleotide sequence: TGTGCCAGCAGTGAATGGGCACCCACCAATTCACCCCTCCACTTT. It encodes CASSEWAPTNSPLHF.

As DNA, the CDR3 is TGTGCCAGCAGCTTACTCCTAGCGGGTGAGCAGTTCTTC. Translating it yields CASSLLLAGEQFF. The chain is built from TRBV7-3 and TRBJ2-1, with TRBD2 matching 8 bases. The CDR3 is 13 amino acids. The germline V gene has CDR1 SGHTA and CDR2 FQGTGA. V lost 2 bases, J lost 9 bases, and 3 bases stayed unmatched.

This clonotype was observed many times. The chain employs TRBV20-1 and TRBJ2-1, with D perhaps TRBD2 (6 bases). With 3 bases removed from V and 7 bases from J, the gap between germline ends came to 13 bases. CDR3 length: 13 residues. In germline, CDR1 is DFQATT, CDR2 SNEGSKA (reference sequence). CDR3 residues: CSASGSRLNEQFF. CDR3 DNA sequence: TGCAGTGCTAGCGGGAGCCGGTTAAATGAGCAGTTCTTC.

There are many counts of this clonotype. This rearrangement joins TRBV2 to TRBJ1-2; the D is unclear. Looked up from germline, CDR1 is SNHLY and CDR2 is FYNNEI. The CDR3 extends over 13 amino acids. V dropped 0 bases and J dropped 7 bases, with 9 bases sitting between them. The CDR3 DNA is TGTGCCAGCAGTGAAGCGCTTCTGGGTGGCTACACCTTC. Residues: CASSEALLGGYTF.

This clonotype occurred many times. The chain employs TRBV30 and TRBJ2-7; 7 nucleotides agree with TRBD2. Germline V lookup: CDR1 GTSNPN, CDR2 SVGIG (reference sequence). The CDR3 consists of 13 residues. V lost 2 bases to trimming and J lost 7 bases; unmatched junction nucleotides: 8. The CDR3 here is CAWSYGTTGEQYF. The DNA of the CDR3 is TGTGCCTGGAGTTACGGGACTACGGGGGAGCAGTACTTC.

The CDR3 is CASSELGQAAYEQYF. CDR3 in DNA: TGTGCCAGCAGTGAGCTGGGACAGGCCGCCTACGAGCAGTACTTC. V and J are TRBV2 and TRBJ2-7; 8 bases line up with TRBD1. CDR1 and CDR2 from the germline V gene are SNHLY and FYNNEI. The CDR3 length is 15 residues. The junction had 6 bases not matched to a gene; V was cut back by 3 bases and J by 2 bases.

The chain uses TRBV6-1 and TRBJ2-3; D is uncertain. CDR3 length: 15 amino acids. V was trimmed by 9 bases and J by 0 bases, leaving 16 bases between them. Germline V gene data show CDR1 as MNHNS and CDR2 as SASEGT. Here the CDR3 DNA reads TGTGCCAGTAGAGAACTACAAGCCAGCACAGATACGCAGTATTTT. This translates into CASRELQASTDTQYF.

This clonotype was counted at least ten times. This sequence joins TRBV11-1 and TRBJ2-2; D is ambiguous. Germline CDR1 and CDR2: SGHAT and FQDESV (reference sequence). Trimming left V 2 bases short and J 4 bases short, with 8 bases between. The CDR3 extends over 14 amino acids. The CDR3: CASSLMVATGELFF. The CDR3 region has the DNA TGTGCCAGCAGCTTAATGGTGGCCACCGGGGAGCTGTTTTTT.

The table lists this clonotype with many counts. The gene calls are TRBV2 and TRBJ2-7; D unclear. V was pared by 6 bases and J by 3 bases, with 15 bases between. This CDR3 comprises 14 residues. Germline values: CDR1 SNHLY, CDR2 FYNNEI. In nucleotides, the CDR3 is TGTGCCAGCAGACGCGACGAGGTGGGCTACGAGCAGTACTTC. Its protein is CASRRDEVGYEQYF.

V gene TRBV9 combines with J gene TRBJ2-1; D may be TRBD1 (5 bases). V gave up 9 bases and J gave up 8 bases, with 12 bases separating them. Germline CDR1 reads SGDLS; CDR2 reads YYNGEE. This CDR3 is built from 11 residues. The CDR3 sequence is CAIPGAHEQFF. The CDR3 nucleotides read TGTGCCATCCCTGGGGCCCATGAGCAGTTCTTC.

This clonotype occurred many times. V gene TRBV4-1 combines with J gene TRBJ2-5; 8 bases fit TRBD2. CDR3 length: 14 amino acids. Trimming removed 1 base from V and 5 bases from J; junction bases left unmatched: 3. The germline CDR1 and CDR2 sequences are MGHRA and YSYEKL. CDR3 nucleotide sequence: TGCGCCAGCAGCCAAGTCACGGGAGGGGAGACCCAGTACTTC. It yields the protein CASSQVTGGETQYF.

The table lists this clonotype with many counts. V usage is TRBV13 and J usage is TRBJ1-3; D call uncertain. The CDR3 loop spans 13 amino acids. V gave up 2 bases and J gave up 4 bases, with 6 bases separating them. From germline, CDR1 is PRHDT and CDR2 FYEKMQ (reference sequence). The CDR3 loop is CASSLRGGNTIYF. The DNA for the CDR3 is TGTGCCAGCAGCTTACGAGGGGGAAACACCATATATTTT.

In its sample, this clonotype was seen a few times. The DNA for the CDR3 is TGTGCCAGCAGCGCAGGGACAGGGAGACAAGAGACCCAGTACTTC. Translation gives CASSAGTGRQETQYF. This chain uses TRBV25-1 with TRBJ2-5; TRBD1 aligns across 9 bases. Germline V gene data show CDR1 as MGHDK and CDR2 as SYGVNS. The V segment lost 6 bases and the J segment 2 bases; nucleotides outside the gene matches: 7. The CDR3 is 15 residues long.

This clonotype was seen at least ten times. The chain couples TRBV20-1 to TRBJ2-3, with unresolved D. Germline CDR1 DFQATT, CDR2 SNEGSKA (reference sequence). Trimming removed 2 bases at V and 0 bases at J, with 9 bases between. CDR3 length: 14 residues. CDR3 sequence: CSARMAVSTDTQYF. CDR3 nucleotide sequence: TGCAGTGCTAGAATGGCAGTTAGCACAGATACGCAGTATTTT.

There are many counts of this clonotype. The chain employs TRBV5-1 and TRBJ2-1, with D tentatively TRBD2 (5 bases). This CDR3 has 16 residues. Germline V lookup: CDR1 SGHRS, CDR2 YFSETQ. Trimming left V 4 bases short and J 7 bases short, with 21 bases between. The CDR3 loop reads CASSGDGRAANNEQFF. Here the CDR3 DNA reads TGCGCCAGCAGCGGGGATGGGCGGGCGGCCAATAATGAGCAGTTCTTC.

About this clonotype: A much larger clonotype is one base distant, so this may be a read error. This chain links TRBV20-1 with TRBJ2-5; D may be TRBD1 (6 bases). Trimming removed 3 bases from V and 1 base from J, with 15 bases in between. Looked up from germline, CDR1 is DFQATT and CDR2 is SNEGSKA (reference sequence). This CDR3 is built from 15 residues. The CDR3: CSASQLKTGQETQYF. The CDR3 DNA follows: TGCAGTGCTAGTCAACTAAAGACAGGCCAAGAGACCCAGTACTTC.

This clonotype was found once. V is TRBV25-1 and J is TRBJ2-3; the D is unclear. Germline CDR1 is MGHDK and CDR2 is SYGVNS. V lost 3 bases to trimming and J lost 8 bases, with 9 bases between them. CDR3 length equals 12 residues. CDR3 nucleotides: TGTGCCAGCAGTGACCAGGTTGTTACGCAGTATTTT. This translates into CASSDQVVTQYF.

This clonotype was detected only a few times. The chain links TRBV4-1 to TRBJ1-4, with D maybe TRBD1 (5 bases). The germline V gene encodes CDR1 MGHRA and CDR2 YSYEKL. V was trimmed by 4 bases and J by 0 bases, leaving 12 bases between them. The CDR3 consists of 16 residues. CDR3 sequence reads: CASSRRVGATNEKLFF. The CDR3 DNA sequence: TGCGCCAGCAGCCGCAGGGTCGGAGCAACTAATGAAAAACTGTTTTTT.

This clonotype has just a few counts. The V call is TRBV24-1, the J call TRBJ1-2; D call uncertain. With 4 bases removed from V and 5 bases from J, the gap between germline ends came to 13 bases. Germline loops: CDR1 KGHDR, CDR2 SFDVKD. This CDR3 has 14 amino acids. This chain's CDR3 is CATSDPTPPYGYTF. CDR3 sequence (DNA): TGTGCCACCAGTGACCCGACTCCTCCATATGGCTACACCTTC.

A word on this clonotype: The junction departs from the called germline gene at one end, perhaps through a read error. The chain carries TRBV30 and TRBJ2-5; the D is unclear. The CDR3 runs to 13 residues. CDR1 is GTSNPN and CDR2 is SVGIG in the germline V gene (reference sequence). CDR3 sequence (DNA): TGTGACTGGAGTAAGGGTCGTATGAGCGCCCAGTACTTC. Encoded protein: CDWSKGRMSAQYF.